This T cell receptor (beta chain) was captured by sequencing in a study of OX40 agonist ivuxolimab in advanced cancers. Overall study: Clinicians treated patients with ivuxolimab, an agonistic anti-OX40 (CD134) antibody.

The CDR3 totals 14 residues. J gave up 4 bases and V 3 bases, and 2 bases lay outside the gene matches. The germline gives CDR1 SGHVS, CDR2 FNYEAQ. Using immunoSEQ multiplex PCR, the repertoire was profiled, and TCRdb retains in-frame clones only, with some absent. The sample has more than 40,000 clones; roughly 90% are singletons. The specimen was CD4+ or CD8+ T cells sorted from blood, collected in a trial of the OX40 agonist ivuxolimab. This TCR was sampled from an adult with an advanced solid tumor such as melanoma, head and neck, liver or kidney cancer. This sequence joins TRBV7-6 and TRBJ1-1, with 10 bases that match TRBD1. CDR3 nucleotides: TGTGCCAGCAGCTTCCGGACAGGGGGCACTGAAGCTTTCTTT. This sequence encodes CASSFRTGGTEAFF.